Shown below are 13 T cell receptor beta chains from a single sample sequenced in a study of blood T cell repertoires in COVID-19. Method: immunoSEQ multiplex PCR; TCRdb's copy keeps in-frame clones and lacks some. Among some 150,000 clones listed, approximately 87% were seen once. The sequencing sample was made of PBMCs or T cells enriched from blood (not recorded which). These receptors were obtained from a woman in her thirties with acute COVID-19.

The chain combines TRBV28 with TRBJ1-4; no clear D gene. This CDR3 comprises 12 residues. The germline gives CDR1 MDHEN, CDR2 SYDVKM. The CDR3 reads CDPTSTNEKLFF. The CDR3, as DNA: TGTGACCCGACATCAACTAATGAAAAACTGTTTTTT.

The sample holds one count of this clone. This sequence joins TRBV6-5 and TRBJ2-7; TRBD2 aligns across 7 bases. The CDR3 is 13 amino acids. The V and J ends lost 8 bases and 6 bases, in that order; junction bases with no gene match: 10. Germline CDR1 reads MNHEY; CDR2 reads SVGAGI. CDR3 DNA: TGTGCCAGCCGCCTCCAGACTAGCACCGAGCAGTACTTC. It specifies CASRLQTSTEQYF.

The CDR3 sequence: CASRTGLGRETQYF. The CDR3 DNA reads as TGTGCCAGCAGGACGGGACTGGGGAGGGAGACCCAGTACTTC. The V gene is TRBV7-2, the J gene TRBJ2-5; tentative D call: TRBD2 (6 bases). Per the germline V gene, CDR1 is SGHTA and CDR2 is FQGNSA. V lost 6 bases, J lost 5 bases, and 16 bases lay in between. This CDR3 comprises 14 residues.

The V call is TRBV5-4, the J call TRBJ2-7; a weak D match, TRBD2 (5 bases). The CDR3 totals 12 residues. CDR1 SGHNT and CDR2 YYREEE come from the germline V gene (reference sequence). V lost 1 base and J 6 bases, leaving 8 bases between the germline ends. CDR3 DNA: TGTGCCAGCAGCTTGCTTAGCGCCGAGCAGTACTTC. It encodes CASSLLSAEQYF. Complete variable domain (other parts from reference TRBV5-4 and TRBJ2-7): ETGVTQSPTHLIKTRGQQVTLRCSSQSGHNTVSWYQQALGQGPQFIFQYYREEENGRGNFPPRFSGLQFPNYSSELNVNALELDDSALYLCASSLLSAEQYFGPGTRLTVT.

The chain links TRBV19 to TRBJ1-3; D gene uncertain. Trimming left V 3 bases short and J 0 bases short, with 12 bases between. The CDR3 spans 16 residues. Germline values: CDR1 LNHDA, CDR2 SQIVND (reference sequence). CDR3 DNA sequence: TGTGCCAGTAGTATCGAACGGACTGTCTCTGGAAACACCATATATTTT. It codes for CASSIERTVSGNTIYF.

This clone was recorded once. This sequence joins TRBV11-2 and TRBJ2-1; tentatively, D is TRBD2 (7 bases). The germline CDR1 and CDR2 sequences are SGHAT and FQNNGV. V was cut by 6 bases and J by 8 bases, with 14 bases left in between. This CDR3 comprises 13 residues. The CDR3 coding sequence is TGTGCCAGCAGGGTAACAGGGAGGGATGAGCAGTTCTTC. It codes for CASRVTGRDEQFF.

The J gene is TRBJ1-6, the V gene TRBV28; 9 bases line up with TRBD1. The V gene's germline CDR1 is MDHEN and CDR2 SYDVKM. CDR3 length equals 14 residues. V trimming: 6 bases; J trimming: 7 bases; junction bases outside the gene matches: 4. This CDR3 is CASRPDRGNSPLHF. The CDR3 DNA sequence: TGTGCCAGCAGACCGGACAGGGGAAATTCACCCCTCCACTTT.

The chain links TRBV3-1 (or the pseudogene TRBV3-2) to TRBJ2-3; D ambiguous. Germline CDR1 is LGHDT and CDR2 is YNNKEL (reference sequence). The CDR3 runs 13 residues. Trimming stripped 1 base from V and 6 bases from J, with 8 bases between. The CDR3 spells CASSQVIRDTQYF. As DNA, the CDR3 is TGTGCCAGCAGCCAAGTTATACGGGATACGCAGTATTTT.

This chain links TRBV18 with TRBJ2-1; 10 bases align to TRBD1. The trim removed 2 bases at V and 6 bases at J, leaving 7 bases unmatched. Per the germline V gene, CDR1 is KGHSH and CDR2 is LQKENI. The CDR3 runs 16 residues. CDR3 DNA: TGTGCCAGCTCACCATTCGGGACAGGGGCACGCAATGAGCAGTTCTTC. Amino acid sequence: CASSPFGTGARNEQFF. The full variable domain, rest sourced from reference TRBV18 and TRBJ2-1, is NAGVMQNPRHLVRRRGQEARLRCSPMKGHSHVYWYRQLPEEGLKFMVYLQKENIIDESGMPKERFSAEFPKEGPSILRIQQVVRGDSAAYFCASSPFGTGARNEQFFGPGTRLTVL.

The J gene is TRBJ1-4, the V gene TRBV5-1, with D uncertain. The V gene's germline CDR1 is SGHRS and CDR2 YFSETQ. The V gene lost 0 bases and the J gene lost 0 bases, with 12 bases spanning the gap. CDR3 length equals 17 residues. The CDR3 sequence is CASSLVPATATNEKLFF. DNA for the CDR3: TGCGCCAGCAGCTTGGTACCCGCAACTGCAACTAATGAAAAACTGTTTTTT.

The V and J genes are TRBV28 and TRBJ2-3, with 11 positions matching TRBD2. Losses at the gene ends were 5 bases for V and 1 base for J; bases not matched to a gene: 5. The CDR3 has 16 amino acids. Germline values: CDR1 MDHEN, CDR2 SYDVKM. DNA for the CDR3: TGTGCCAGCAGTCAACTAGCGGGAGAGGGCACAGATACGCAGTATTTT. This translates into CASSQLAGEGTDTQYF.

This chain's CDR3 is CASSYLDSEHGELFF. The DNA of the CDR3 is TGCGCCAGCAGCTATCTGGACTCAGAGCACGGGGAGCTGTTTTTT. The genes are TRBV5-1 and TRBJ2-2; D is possibly TRBD2 (5 bases). Trimming took 3 bases from V and 7 from J, leaving 16 bases between them. Per the germline V gene, CDR1 is SGHRS and CDR2 is YFSETQ. This CDR3 contains 15 residues.

The V and J genes are TRBV30 and TRBJ1-1; TRBD1 might be the D (5 bases). The CDR3 is made up of 14 amino acids. V lost 3 bases, J lost 0 bases, and 11 bases lay in between. In germline, CDR1 is GTSNPN, CDR2 SVGIG (reference sequence). Here the CDR3 reads CAWRDDSMNTEAFF. In nucleotides, the CDR3 is TGTGCCTGGAGAGATGACAGCATGAACACTGAAGCTTTCTTT.